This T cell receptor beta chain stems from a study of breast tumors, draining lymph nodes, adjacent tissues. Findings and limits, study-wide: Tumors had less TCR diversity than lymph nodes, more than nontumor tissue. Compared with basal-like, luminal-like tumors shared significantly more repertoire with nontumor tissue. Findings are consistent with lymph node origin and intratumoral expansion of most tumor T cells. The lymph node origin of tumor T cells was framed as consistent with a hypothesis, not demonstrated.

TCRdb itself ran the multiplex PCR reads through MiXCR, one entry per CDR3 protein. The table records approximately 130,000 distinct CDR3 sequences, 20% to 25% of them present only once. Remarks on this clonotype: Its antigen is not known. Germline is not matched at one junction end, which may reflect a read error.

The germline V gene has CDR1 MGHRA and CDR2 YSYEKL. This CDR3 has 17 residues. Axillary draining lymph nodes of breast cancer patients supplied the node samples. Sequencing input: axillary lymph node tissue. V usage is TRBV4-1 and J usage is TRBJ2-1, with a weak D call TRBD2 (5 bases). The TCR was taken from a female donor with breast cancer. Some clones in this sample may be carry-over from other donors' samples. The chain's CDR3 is CASSLDQISVGGREQSF. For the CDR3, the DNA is TGCGCCAGCAGCTTAGACCAAATTAGCGTAGGTGGCCGTGAGCAGTCCTTC.